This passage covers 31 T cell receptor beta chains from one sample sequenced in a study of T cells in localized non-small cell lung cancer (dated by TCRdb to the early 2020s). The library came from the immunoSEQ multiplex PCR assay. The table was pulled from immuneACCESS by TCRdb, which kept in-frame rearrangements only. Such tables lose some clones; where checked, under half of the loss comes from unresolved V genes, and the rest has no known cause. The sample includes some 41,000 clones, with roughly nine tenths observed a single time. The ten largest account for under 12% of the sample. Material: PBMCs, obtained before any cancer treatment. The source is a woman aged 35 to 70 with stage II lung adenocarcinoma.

The CDR3 protein is CASSLSWDSNNSPLHF. CDR3 bases: TGTGCCAGCAGTTTATCCTGGGACAGCAATAATTCACCCCTCCACTTT. This chain connects TRBV27 to TRBJ1-6, with TRBD1 matching over 7 bases. V shed 0 bases and J 5 bases; nucleotides not matched to a gene: 4. The germline V gene has CDR1 MNHEY and CDR2 SMNVEV (reference sequence). This CDR3 comprises 16 residues.

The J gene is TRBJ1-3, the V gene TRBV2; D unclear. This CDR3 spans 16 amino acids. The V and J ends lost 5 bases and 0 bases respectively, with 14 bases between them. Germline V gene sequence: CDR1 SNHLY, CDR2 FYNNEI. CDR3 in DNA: TGTGCCAGCAGTCCACGGGTCGGGCTCTCTGGAAACACCATATATTTT. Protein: CASSPRVGLSGNTIYF.

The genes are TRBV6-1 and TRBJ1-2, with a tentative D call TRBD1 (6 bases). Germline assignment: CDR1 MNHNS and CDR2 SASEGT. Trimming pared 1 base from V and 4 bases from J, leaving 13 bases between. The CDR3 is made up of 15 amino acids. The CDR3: CASSEGSGEAYGYTF. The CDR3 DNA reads TGTGCCAGCAGTGAAGGGTCAGGGGAAGCCTATGGCTACACCTTC.

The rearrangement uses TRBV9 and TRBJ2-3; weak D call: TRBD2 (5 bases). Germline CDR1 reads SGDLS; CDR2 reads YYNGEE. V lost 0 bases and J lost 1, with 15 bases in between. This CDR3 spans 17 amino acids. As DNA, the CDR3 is TGTGCCAGCAGCGTAGGAGGAGGTGGAGTTCGCACAGATACGCAGTATTTT. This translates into CASSVGGGGVRTDTQYF.

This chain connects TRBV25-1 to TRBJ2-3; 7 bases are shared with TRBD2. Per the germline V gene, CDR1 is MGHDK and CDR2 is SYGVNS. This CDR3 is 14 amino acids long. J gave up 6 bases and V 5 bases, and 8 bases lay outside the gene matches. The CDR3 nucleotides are TGTGCCAGCAGTCCTACCGGGGGAGGGGATACGCAGTATTTT. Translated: CASSPTGGGDTQYF.

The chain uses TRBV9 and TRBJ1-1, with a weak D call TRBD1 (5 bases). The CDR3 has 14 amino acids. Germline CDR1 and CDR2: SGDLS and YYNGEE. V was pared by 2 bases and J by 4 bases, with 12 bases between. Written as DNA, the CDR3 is TGTGCCAGCAGCGTGTCAGGGTCGACCACTGAAGCTTTCTTT. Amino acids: CASSVSGSTTEAFF.

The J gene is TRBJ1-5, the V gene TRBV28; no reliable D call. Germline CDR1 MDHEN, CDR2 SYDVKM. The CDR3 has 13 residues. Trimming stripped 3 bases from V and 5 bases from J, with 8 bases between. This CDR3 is CASSLTEDQPQHF. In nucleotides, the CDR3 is TGTGCCAGCAGTTTGACCGAAGATCAGCCCCAGCATTTT.

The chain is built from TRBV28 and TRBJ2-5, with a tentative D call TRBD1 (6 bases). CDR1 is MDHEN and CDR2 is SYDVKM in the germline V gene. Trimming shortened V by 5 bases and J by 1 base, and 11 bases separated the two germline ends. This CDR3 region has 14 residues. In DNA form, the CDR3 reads TGTGCCAGCAGTCCGGACAGAACCCAAGAGACCCAGTACTTC. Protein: CASSPDRTQETQYF.

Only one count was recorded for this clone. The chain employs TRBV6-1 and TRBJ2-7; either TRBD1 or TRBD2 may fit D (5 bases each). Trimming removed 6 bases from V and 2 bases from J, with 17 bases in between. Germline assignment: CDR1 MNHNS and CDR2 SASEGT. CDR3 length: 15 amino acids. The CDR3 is CASSPPVGAPYEQYF. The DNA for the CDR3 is TGTGCCAGCAGCCCTCCCGTCGGGGCCCCCTACGAGCAGTACTTC.

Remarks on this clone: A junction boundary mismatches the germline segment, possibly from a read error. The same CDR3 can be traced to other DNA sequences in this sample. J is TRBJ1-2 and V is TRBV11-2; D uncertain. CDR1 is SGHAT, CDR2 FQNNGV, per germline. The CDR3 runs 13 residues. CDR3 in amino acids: CASSISGNYGYTF. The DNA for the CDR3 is TGTGCCAGCAGCATCTCCGGGAACTATGGCTACACCTTT.

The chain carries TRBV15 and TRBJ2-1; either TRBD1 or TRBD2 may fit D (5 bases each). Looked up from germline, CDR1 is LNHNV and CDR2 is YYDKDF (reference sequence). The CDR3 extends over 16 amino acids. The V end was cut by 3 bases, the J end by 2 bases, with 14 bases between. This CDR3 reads CATSRARDPTYNEQFF. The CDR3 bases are TGTGCCACCAGCAGGGCCCGGGACCCAACCTACAATGAGCAGTTCTTC.

This chain's CDR3 is CASSRRLTGGGDYTF. The CDR3 nucleotides are TGTGCCAGCAGCCGTAGATTAACGGGAGGGGGCGACTACACCTTC. The genes are TRBV4-2 and TRBJ1-2; the match to TRBD1 covers 7 bases. Germline assignment: CDR1 LGHNA and CDR2 YNFKEQ. V shed 4 bases, J shed 10 bases, and the junction held 15 bases outside the gene matches. This CDR3 has 15 amino acids.

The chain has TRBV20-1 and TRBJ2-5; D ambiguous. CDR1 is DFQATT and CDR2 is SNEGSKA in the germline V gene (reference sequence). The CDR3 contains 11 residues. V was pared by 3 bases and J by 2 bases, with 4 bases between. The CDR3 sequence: CSASEQETQYF. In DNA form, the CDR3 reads TGCAGTGCTAGCGAACAAGAGACCCAGTACTTC.

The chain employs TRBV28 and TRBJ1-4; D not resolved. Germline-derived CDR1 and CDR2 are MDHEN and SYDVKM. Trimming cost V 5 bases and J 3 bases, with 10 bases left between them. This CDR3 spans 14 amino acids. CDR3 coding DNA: TGTGCCAGCAGTGTACTCAGGCCTAATGAAAAACTGTTTTTT. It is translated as CASSVLRPNEKLFF.

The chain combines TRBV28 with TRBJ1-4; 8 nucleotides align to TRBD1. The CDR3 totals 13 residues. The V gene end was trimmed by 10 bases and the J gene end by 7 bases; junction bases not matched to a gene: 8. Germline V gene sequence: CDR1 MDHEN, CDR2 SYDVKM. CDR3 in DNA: TGTGCCACCTACTTCGACAGGGGTGAAAAACTGTTTTTT. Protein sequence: CATYFDRGEKLFF.

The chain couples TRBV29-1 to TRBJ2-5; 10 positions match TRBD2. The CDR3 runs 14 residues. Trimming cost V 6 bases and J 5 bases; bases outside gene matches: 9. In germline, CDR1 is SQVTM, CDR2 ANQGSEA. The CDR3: CSVQTSGAGETQYF. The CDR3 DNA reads TGCAGCGTCCAAACTAGCGGGGCAGGCGAGACCCAGTACTTC.

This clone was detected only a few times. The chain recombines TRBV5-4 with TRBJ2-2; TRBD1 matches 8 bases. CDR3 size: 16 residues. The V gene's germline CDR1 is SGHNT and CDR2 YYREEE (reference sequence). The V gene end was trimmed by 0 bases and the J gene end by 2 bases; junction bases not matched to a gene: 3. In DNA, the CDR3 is TGTGCCAGCAGCTTGGGCAGGGGGCCCAACACCGGGGAGCTGTTTTTT. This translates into CASSLGRGPNTGELFF.

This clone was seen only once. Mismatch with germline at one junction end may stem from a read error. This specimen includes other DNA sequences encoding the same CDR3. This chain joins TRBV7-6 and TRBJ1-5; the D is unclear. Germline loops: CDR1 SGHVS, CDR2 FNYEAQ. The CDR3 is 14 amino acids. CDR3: CASSLSQGNQPQHF. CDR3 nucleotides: TGTGCCAGCAGCTTATCACAAGGCAATCAGCCTCAGCATTTT. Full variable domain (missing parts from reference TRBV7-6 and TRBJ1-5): GAGVSQSPRYKVTKRGQDVALRCDPISGHVSLYWYRQALGQGPEFLTYFNYEAQQDKSGLPNDRFSAERPEGSISTLTIQRTEQRDSAMYRCASSLSQGNQPQHFGDGTRLSIL.

CDR3 residues: CASSRGSTGISYEQYF. CDR3 DNA: TGCGCCAGCAGCCGTGGAAGTACCGGCATTAGCTACGAGCAGTACTTC. The V and J genes are TRBV10-2 and TRBJ2-7; D is uncertain. This CDR3 comprises 16 residues. CDR1 and CDR2 from the germline V gene are WSHSY and SAAADI. V shed 6 bases and J shed 3 bases, with 21 bases lying between them.

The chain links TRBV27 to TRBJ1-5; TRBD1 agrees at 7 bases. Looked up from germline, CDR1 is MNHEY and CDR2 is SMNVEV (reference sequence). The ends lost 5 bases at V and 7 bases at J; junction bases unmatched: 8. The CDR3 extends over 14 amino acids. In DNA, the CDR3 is TGTGCCAGCAGTCCAGACAGGGTTGGACAGCCCCAGCATTTT. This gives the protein CASSPDRVGQPQHF.

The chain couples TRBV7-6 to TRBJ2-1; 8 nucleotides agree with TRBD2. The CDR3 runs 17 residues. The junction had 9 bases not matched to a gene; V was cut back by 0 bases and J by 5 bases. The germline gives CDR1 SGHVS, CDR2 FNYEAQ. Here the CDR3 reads CASSLAGSGSKDNEQFF. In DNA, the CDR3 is TGTGCCAGCAGCTTAGCGGGGAGCGGGAGTAAAGACAATGAGCAGTTCTTC.

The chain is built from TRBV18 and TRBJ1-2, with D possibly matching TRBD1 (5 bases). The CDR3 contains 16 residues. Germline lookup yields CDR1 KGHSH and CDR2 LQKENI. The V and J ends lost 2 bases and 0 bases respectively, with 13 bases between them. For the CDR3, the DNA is TGTGCCAGCTCACCAATGCAGGGAGGGACTAACTATGGCTACACCTTC. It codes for CASSPMQGGTNYGYTF.

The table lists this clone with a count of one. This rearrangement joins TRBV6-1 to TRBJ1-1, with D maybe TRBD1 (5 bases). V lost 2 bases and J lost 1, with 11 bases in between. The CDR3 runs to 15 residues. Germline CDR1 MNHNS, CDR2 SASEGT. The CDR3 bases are TGTGCCAGCAGTGAACTCAGGGCAGGGAACACTGAAGCTTTCTTT. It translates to CASSELRAGNTEAFF.

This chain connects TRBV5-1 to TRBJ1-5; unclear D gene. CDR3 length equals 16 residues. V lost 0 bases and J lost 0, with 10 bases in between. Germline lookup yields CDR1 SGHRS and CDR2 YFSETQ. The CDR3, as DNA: TGCGCCAGCAGCTTGGAATCCGGAGGTAGCAATCAGCCCCAGCATTTT. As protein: CASSLESGGSNQPQHF.

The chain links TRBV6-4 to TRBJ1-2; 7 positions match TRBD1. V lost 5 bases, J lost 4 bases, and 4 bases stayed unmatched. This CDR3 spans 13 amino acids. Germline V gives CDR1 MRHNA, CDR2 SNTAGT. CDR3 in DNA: TGTGCCAGCAGTCCGGGACAGAGCTATGGCTACACCTTC. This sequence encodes CASSPGQSYGYTF.

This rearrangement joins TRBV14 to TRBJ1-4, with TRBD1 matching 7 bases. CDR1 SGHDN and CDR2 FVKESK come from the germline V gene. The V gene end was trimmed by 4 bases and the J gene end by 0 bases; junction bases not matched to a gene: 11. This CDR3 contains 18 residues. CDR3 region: CASSPTGEGTATNEKLFF. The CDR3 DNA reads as TGTGCCAGCAGCCCTACAGGGGAGGGGACGGCAACTAATGAAAAACTGTTTTTT.

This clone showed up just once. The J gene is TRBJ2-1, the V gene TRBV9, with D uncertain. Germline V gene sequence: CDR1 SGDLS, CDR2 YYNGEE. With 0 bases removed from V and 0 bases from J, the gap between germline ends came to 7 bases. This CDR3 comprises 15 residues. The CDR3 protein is CASSVELPSYNEQFF. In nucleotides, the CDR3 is TGTGCCAGCAGCGTAGAACTTCCCTCCTACAATGAGCAGTTCTTC.

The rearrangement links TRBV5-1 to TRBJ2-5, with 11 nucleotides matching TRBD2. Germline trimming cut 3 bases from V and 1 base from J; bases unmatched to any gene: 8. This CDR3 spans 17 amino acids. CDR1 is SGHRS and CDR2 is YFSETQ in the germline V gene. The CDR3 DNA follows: TGCGCCAGCAGCTATGTCCCCCTAGCGGGAGGCCAAGAGACCCAGTACTTC. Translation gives CASSYVPLAGGQETQYF.

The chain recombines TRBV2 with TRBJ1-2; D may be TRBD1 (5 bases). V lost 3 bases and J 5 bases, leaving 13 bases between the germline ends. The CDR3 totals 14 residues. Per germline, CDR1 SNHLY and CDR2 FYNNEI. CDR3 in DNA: TGTGCCAGCAGTGATCAGACAGCGGGGTATGGCTACACCTTC. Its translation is CASSDQTAGYGYTF.

In DNA form, the CDR3 reads TGTGCCAGCAGCTTAGAAGGGCTGAGCTCCTACGAGCAGTACTTC. Residues: CASSLEGLSSYEQYF. This chain connects TRBV11-1 to TRBJ2-7, with D unclear. Per the germline V gene, CDR1 is SGHAT and CDR2 is FQDESV (reference sequence). The CDR3 spans 15 residues. Trimming shortened V by 1 base and J by 0 bases, and 10 bases separated the two germline ends.

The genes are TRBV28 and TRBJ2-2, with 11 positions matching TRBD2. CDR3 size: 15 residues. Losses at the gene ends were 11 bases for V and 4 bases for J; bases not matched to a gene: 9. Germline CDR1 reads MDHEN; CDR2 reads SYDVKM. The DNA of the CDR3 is TGTGCCGTGGGTCTAGCGGGGGGTCCCACCGGGGAGCTGTTTTTT. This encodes CAVGLAGGPTGELFF.